Sequencing of this TCR beta chain was carried out in a study of T cells after yellow fever vaccination. TCRdb re-derived calls from the 5' RACE reads in MiXCR, one entry per CDR3 protein. The sample includes some 260,000 distinct CDR3 sequences, about 5.2% of them seen just once. V lost 5 bases, J lost 0 bases, and 11 bases lay in between. CDR1 and CDR2 (germline): MGHRA, YSYEKL. The CDR3 is 14 residues long. This clonotype came up a few times. Sequenced material: CD4+ T cells sorted from PBMCs, taken on the day of the yellow fever booster vaccination. V gene TRBV4-1 combines with J gene TRBJ2-7; tentatively, D is TRBD1 (5 bases). The TCR was taken from a man younger than 35 who received the YFV17D yellow fever vaccine. The CDR3 bases are TGCGCCAGCAGCGTAGGGGTCCTCTCCTACGAGCAGTACTTC. Amino acids: CASSVGVLSYEQYF.